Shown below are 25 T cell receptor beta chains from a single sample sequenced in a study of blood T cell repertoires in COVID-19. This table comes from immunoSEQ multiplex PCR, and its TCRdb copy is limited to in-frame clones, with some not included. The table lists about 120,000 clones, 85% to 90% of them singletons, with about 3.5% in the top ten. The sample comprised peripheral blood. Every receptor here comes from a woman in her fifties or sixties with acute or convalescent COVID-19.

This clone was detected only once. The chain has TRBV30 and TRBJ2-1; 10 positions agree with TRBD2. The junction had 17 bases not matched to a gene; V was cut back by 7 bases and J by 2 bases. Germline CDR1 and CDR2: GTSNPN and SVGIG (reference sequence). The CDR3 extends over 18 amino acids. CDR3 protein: CALDGASGSPLTYNEQFF. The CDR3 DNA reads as TGTGCCTTGGACGGGGCTAGCGGGAGTCCCCTTACCTACAATGAGCAGTTCTTC.

The CDR3 bases are TGTGCCAGCAGCCGACAGGGGAAGGACACTGAAGCTTTCTTT. It yields the protein CASSRQGKDTEAFF. This sequence joins TRBV3-1 (or the pseudogene TRBV3-2) and TRBJ1-1; 8 nucleotides agree with TRBD1. Trimming cost V 4 bases and J 3 bases; bases outside gene matches: 4. Germline CDR1 reads LGHDT; CDR2 reads YNNKEL (reference sequence). The CDR3 runs to 14 residues.

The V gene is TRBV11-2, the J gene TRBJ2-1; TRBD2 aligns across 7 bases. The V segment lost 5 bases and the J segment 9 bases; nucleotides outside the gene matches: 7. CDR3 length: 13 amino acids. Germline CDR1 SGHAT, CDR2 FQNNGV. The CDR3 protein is CASSPQRGIEQFF. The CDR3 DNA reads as TGTGCCAGCAGCCCCCAGCGGGGCATTGAGCAGTTCTTC.

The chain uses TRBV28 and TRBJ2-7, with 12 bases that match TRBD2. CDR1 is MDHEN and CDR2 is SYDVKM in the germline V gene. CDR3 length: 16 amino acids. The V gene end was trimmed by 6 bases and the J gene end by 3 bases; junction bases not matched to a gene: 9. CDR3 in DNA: TGTGCCAGCAGCTCACCGACTAGCGGGAGCGGCTACGAGCAGTACTTC. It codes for CASSSPTSGSGYEQYF.

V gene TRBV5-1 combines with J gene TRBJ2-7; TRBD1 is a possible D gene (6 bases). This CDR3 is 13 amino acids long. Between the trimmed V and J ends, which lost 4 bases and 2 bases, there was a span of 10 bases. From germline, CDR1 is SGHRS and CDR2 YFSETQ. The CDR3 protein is CASSTGSPYEQYF. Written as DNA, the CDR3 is TGCGCCAGCAGCACAGGGAGCCCCTACGAGCAGTACTTC.

CDR3 in amino acids: CASSIGHPYDGYTF. DNA of the CDR3: TGCGCCAGCAGCATAGGACATCCTTACGATGGCTACACCTTC. V gene TRBV5-1 combines with J gene TRBJ1-2; tentative D call: TRBD1 (5 bases). V shed 4 bases and J shed 6 bases, with 16 bases lying between them. The CDR3 runs 14 residues. Germline V gives CDR1 SGHRS, CDR2 YFSETQ.

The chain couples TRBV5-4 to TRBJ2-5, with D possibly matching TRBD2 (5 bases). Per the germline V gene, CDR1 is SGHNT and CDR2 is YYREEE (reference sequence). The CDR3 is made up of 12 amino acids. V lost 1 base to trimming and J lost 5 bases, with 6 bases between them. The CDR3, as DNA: TGTGCCAGCAGCTTGAGAGGGGAGACCCAGTACTTC. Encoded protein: CASSLRGETQYF. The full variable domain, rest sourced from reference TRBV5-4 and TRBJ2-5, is ETGVTQSPTHLIKTRGQQVTLRCSSQSGHNTVSWYQQALGQGPQFIFQYYREEENGRGNFPPRFSGLQFPNYSSELNVNALELDDSALYLCASSLRGETQYFGPGTRLLVL.

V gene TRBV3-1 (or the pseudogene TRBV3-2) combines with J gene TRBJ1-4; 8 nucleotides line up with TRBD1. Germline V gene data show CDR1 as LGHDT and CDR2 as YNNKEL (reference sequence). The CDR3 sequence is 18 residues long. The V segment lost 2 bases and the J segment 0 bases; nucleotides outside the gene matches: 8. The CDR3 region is CASSQLLTGATTNEKLFF. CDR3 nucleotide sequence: TGTGCCAGCAGCCAACTCCTGACAGGGGCGACAACTAATGAAAAACTGTTTTTT.

The CDR3 spells CASSIENPTDEAFF. The CDR3, as DNA: TGTGCCAGTAGTATAGAGAACCCGACAGATGAAGCTTTCTTT. This rearrangement joins TRBV19 to TRBJ1-1; D is perhaps TRBD1 (5 bases). The V gene's germline CDR1 is LNHDA and CDR2 SQIVND (reference sequence). The V end lost 0 bases, the J end lost 7 bases, and 12 bases lay between the germline ends. This CDR3 spans 14 amino acids. The entire variable domain, with the rest obtained from reference TRBV19 and TRBJ1-1, is as follows: DGGITQSPKYLFRKEGQNVTLSCEQNLNHDAMYWYRQDPGQGLRLIYYSQIVNDFQKGDIAEGYSVSREKKESFPLTVTSAQKNPTAFYLCASSIENPTDEAFFGQGTRLTVV.

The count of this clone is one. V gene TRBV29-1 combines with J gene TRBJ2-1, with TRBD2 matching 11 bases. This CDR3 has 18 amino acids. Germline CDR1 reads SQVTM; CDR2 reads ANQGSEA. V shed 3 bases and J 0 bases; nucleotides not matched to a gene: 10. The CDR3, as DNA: TGCAGCGTTGACTCCGGGACTAGCGGAGGGGGCTCCTACAATGAGCAGTTCTTC. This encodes CSVDSGTSGGGSYNEQFF.

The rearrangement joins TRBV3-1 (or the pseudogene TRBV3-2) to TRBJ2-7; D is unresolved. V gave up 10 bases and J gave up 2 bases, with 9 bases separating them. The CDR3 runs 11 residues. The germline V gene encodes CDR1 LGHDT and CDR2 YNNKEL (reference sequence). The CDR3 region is CATRGAYEQYF. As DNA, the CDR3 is TGTGCCACCCGAGGAGCCTACGAGCAGTACTTC.

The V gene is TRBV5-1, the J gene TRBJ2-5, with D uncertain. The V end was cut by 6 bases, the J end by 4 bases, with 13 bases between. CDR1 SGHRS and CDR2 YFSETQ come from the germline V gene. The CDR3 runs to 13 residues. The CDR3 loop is CASTRSSGETQYF. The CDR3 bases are TGCGCCAGCACCCGGAGCTCTGGAGAGACCCAGTACTTC.

CDR3 region: CASSQGQGGELFF. In DNA form, the CDR3 reads TGTGCCAGCAGCCAAGGACAAGGCGGGGAGCTGTTTTTT. The rearrangement links TRBV7-2 to TRBJ2-2; tentatively, D is TRBD1 (5 bases). Trimming cost V 5 bases and J 7 bases, with 11 bases left between them. The germline gives CDR1 SGHTA, CDR2 FQGNSA. This CDR3 has 13 residues.

In nucleotides, the CDR3 is TGTGCCAGCACTGGGACTAGCGATGAGCAGTTCTTC. As protein: CASTGTSDEQFF. The chain employs TRBV6-5 and TRBJ2-1; TRBD2 matches 10 bases. Germline assignment: CDR1 MNHEY and CDR2 SVGAGI. This CDR3 has 12 residues. The trim removed 7 bases at V and 8 bases at J, leaving 2 bases unmatched.

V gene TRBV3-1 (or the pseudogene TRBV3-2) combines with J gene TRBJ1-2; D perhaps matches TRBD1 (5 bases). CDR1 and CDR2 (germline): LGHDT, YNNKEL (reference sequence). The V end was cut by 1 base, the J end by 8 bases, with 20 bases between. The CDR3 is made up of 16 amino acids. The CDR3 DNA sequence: TGTGCCAGCAGCCAAGCCTTACACGGGGGATCGGGGGGCTACACCTTC. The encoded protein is CASSQALHGGSGGYTF.

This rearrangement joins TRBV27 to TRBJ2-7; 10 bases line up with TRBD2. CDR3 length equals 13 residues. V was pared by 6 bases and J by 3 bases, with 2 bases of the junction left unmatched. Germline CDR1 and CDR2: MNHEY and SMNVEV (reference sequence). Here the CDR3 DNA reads TGTGCCAGCAGGCCTAGCGGGAGCTACGAGCAGTACTTC. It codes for CASRPSGSYEQYF.

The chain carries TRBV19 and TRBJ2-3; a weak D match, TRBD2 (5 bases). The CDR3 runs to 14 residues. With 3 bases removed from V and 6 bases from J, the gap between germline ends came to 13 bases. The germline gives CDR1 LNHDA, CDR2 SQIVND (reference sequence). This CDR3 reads CASSILGGADTQYF. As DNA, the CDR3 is TGTGCCAGTAGTATCCTTGGAGGTGCGGATACGCAGTATTTT.

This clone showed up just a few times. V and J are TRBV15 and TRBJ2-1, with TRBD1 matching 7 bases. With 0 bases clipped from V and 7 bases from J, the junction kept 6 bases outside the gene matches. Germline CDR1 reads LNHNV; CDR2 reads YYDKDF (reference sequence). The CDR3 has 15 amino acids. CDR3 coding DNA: TGTGCCACCAGCAGAGATAGAAGGGGGCTTAATGAGCAGTTCTTC. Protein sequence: CATSRDRRGLNEQFF.

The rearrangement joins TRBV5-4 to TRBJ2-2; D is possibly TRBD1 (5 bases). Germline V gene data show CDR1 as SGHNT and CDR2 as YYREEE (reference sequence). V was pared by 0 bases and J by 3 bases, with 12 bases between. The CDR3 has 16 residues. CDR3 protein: CASSLEVRRDTGELFF. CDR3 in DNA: TGTGCCAGCAGCTTGGAGGTGCGCAGGGACACCGGGGAGCTGTTTTTT.

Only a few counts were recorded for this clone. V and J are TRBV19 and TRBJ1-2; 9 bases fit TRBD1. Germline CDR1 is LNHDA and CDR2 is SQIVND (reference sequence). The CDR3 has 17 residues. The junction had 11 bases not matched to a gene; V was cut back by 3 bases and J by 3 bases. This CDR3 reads CASSMPDRGVGHYGYTF. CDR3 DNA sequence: TGTGCCAGTAGTATGCCGGACAGGGGAGTGGGTCACTATGGCTACACCTTC.

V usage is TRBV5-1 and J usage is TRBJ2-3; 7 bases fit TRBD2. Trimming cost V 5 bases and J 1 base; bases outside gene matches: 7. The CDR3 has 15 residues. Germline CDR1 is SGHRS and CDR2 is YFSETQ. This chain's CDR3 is CASSLLAGGTDTQYF. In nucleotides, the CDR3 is TGCGCCAGCAGTCTCTTGGCGGGAGGCACAGATACGCAGTATTTT.

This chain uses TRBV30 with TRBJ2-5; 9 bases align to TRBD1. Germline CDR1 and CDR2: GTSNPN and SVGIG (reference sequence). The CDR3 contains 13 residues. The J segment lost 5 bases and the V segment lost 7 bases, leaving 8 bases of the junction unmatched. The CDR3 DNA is TGTGCCTTGGTGGGACAGGGTGAGGAGACCCAGTACTTC. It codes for CALVGQGEETQYF.

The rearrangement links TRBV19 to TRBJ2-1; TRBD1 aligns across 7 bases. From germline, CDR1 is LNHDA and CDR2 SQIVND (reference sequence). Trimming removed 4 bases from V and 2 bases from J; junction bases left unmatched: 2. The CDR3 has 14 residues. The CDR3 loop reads CASSRGTAYNEQFF. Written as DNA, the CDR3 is TGTGCCAGTAGTAGAGGGACAGCCTACAATGAGCAGTTCTTC.

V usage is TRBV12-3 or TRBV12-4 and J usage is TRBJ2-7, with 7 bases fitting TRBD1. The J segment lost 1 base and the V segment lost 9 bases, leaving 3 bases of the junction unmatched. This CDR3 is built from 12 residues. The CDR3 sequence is CASRGQSYEQYF. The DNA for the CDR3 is TGTGCCAGTCGGGGACAGTCCTACGAGCAGTACTTC.

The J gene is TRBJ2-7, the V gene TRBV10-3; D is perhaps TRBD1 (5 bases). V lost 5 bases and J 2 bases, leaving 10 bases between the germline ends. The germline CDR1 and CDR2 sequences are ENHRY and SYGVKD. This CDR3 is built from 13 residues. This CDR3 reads CAISKDTAYEQYF. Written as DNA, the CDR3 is TGTGCCATCAGTAAGGACACAGCCTACGAGCAGTACTTC.